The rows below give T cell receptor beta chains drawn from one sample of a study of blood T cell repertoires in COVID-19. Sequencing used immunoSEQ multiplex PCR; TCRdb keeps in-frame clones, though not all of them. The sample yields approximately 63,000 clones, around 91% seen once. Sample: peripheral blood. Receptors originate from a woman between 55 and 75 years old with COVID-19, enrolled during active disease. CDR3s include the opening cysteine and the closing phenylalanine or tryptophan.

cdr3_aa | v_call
CASSVGQGTDTQYF | TRBV28
CASSQKGGDYNEQFF | TRBV4-1
CASSYGTSGSREQYF | TRBV7-8
CASSQERFQETQYF | TRBV4-2
CASSPRSGTEAGNTIYF | TRBV7-7
CSVRDYREGEAFF | TRBV29-1
CASSPGQQYEQYF | TRBV18
CASSPPSGTRETQYF | TRBV7-2
CASSQGDRGSYNEQFF | TRBV4-1
CASRTVSGELFF | TRBV12-3/TRBV12-4
CASLDRDSYNEQFF | TRBV2
CASSTQGGPYNEQFF | TRBV19
CASSLSGRSSGNTIYF | TRBV5-4
CASNNGAYEQYF | TRBV28
CASSLPGQGYEQYF | TRBV28
CASSIGGQGSDGYTF | TRBV19
CATSDSATGEVDF | TRBV24-1
CASSLVGGRYEQYF | TRBV5-1
CASSLTTTATYEQYF | TRBV11-3
CASSLGGGRTYEQYF | TRBV7-6
CASSPRDILNEQFF | TRBV5-1
CSAGGAGGQFF | TRBV20-1
CASSWQNSYNSPLHF | TRBV7-2
CASSRTGSNQPQHF | TRBV11-2
CASRVFTDRVAEQYF | TRBV6-5
CASGGTSGGNYNEQFF | TRBV5-1
CASSLSRFDQTGEETQYF | TRBV27
CASSKQTGSNQPQHF | TRBV27
CASTHGTSEQYF | TRBV28
CASSPRGSSHEKLFF | TRBV6-5
CYSRGQTNYGYTF | TRBV6-6
CASSFTGSYEQYF | TRBV27
CASSYSGRADNEQFF | TRBV6-5
CASSRARDQPQHF | TRBV27
CASSIGTSGAYEQYF | TRBV19
CASSLRRGFVSEAFF | TRBV5-6
CAIRKSLGTGGYGYTF | TRBV10-3
CASSLQFGGVEKLFF | TRBV19
CASSLPGIYNEQFF | TRBV5-4
CASSMTGFYGYTF | TRBV6-5
CASSPGTPASYEQYF | TRBV27